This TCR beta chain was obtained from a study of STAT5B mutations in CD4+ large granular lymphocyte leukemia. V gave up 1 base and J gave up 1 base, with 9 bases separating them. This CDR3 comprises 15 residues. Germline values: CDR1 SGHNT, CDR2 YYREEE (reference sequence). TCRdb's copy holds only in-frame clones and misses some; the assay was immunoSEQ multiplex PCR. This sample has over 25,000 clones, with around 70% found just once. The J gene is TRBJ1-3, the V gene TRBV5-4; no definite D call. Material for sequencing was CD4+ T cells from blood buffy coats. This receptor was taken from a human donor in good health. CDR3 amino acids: CASSLYGLSGNTIYF. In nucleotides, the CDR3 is TGTGCCAGCAGCTTGTATGGACTGTCTGGAAACACCATATATTTT.